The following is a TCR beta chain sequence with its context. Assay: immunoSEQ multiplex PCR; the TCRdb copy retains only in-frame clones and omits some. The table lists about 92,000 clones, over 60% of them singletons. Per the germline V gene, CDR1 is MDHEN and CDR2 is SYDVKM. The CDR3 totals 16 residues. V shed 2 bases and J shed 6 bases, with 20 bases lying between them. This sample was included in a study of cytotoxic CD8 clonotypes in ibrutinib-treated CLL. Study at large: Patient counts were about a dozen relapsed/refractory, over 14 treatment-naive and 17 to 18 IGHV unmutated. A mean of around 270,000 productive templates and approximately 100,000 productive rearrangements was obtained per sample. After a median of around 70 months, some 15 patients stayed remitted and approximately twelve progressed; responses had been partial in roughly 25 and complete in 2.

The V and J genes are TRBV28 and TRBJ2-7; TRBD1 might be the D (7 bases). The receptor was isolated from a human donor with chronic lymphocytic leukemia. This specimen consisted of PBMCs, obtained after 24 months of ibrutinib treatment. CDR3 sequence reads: CASSLAGGRDRGEQYF. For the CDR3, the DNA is TGTGCCAGCAGTTTAGCCGGGGGTAGGGACAGAGGCGAGCAGTACTTC. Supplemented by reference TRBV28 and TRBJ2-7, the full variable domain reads DVKVTQSSRYLVKRTGEKVFLECVQDMDHENMFWYRQDPGLGLRLIYFSYDVKMKEKGDIPEGYSVSREKKERFSLILESASTNQTSMYLCASSLAGGRDRGEQYFGPGTRLTVT.